These 20 T cell receptor beta chains came from one sample sequenced in a study of OX40 agonist ivuxolimab in advanced cancers. TCRdb's copy holds only in-frame clones and misses some; the assay was immunoSEQ multiplex PCR. The sample has roughly 100,000 clones; 84% are singletons. Sequencing used CD4+ or CD8+ T cells sorted from blood, obtained in a trial of the OX40 agonist ivuxolimab. The origin of the receptors is an adult with an advanced solid tumor such as melanoma, head and neck, liver or kidney cancer.

This clone showed up just a few times. The chain joins TRBV4-1 to TRBJ1-1; no definite D call. The CDR3 covers 14 residues. V shed 2 bases and J shed 1 base, with 8 bases lying between them. Germline CDR1 and CDR2: MGHRA and YSYEKL. DNA for the CDR3: TGCGCCAGCAGCCAAATCGGTCAGAACACTGAAGCTTTCTTT. Protein: CASSQIGQNTEAFF.

The J gene is TRBJ1-5, the V gene TRBV19; D may be TRBD1 (6 bases). CDR1 LNHDA and CDR2 SQIVND come from the germline V gene (reference sequence). Trimming pared 3 bases from V and 6 bases from J, leaving 12 bases between. This CDR3 is 14 amino acids long. Here the CDR3 reads CASSIKGGVQPQHF. CDR3 bases: TGTGCCAGTAGTATTAAGGGGGGCGTTCAGCCCCAGCATTTT.

This clone has a single count. CDR3 sequence: CASSVVGLGTDEQFF. The DNA of the CDR3 is TGTGCCAGCAGCGTAGTGGGACTAGGGACCGATGAGCAGTTCTTC. The chain joins TRBV9 to TRBJ2-1, with 8 bases identical to TRBD2. The CDR3 consists of 15 residues. The junction had 7 bases not matched to a gene; V was cut back by 0 bases and J by 8 bases. Germline V CDR1 and CDR2: SGDLS, YYNGEE.

This clone was seen a single time. The junction shows a germline mismatch at one end, possibly a read error. The CDR3 DNA follows: TGCGCCAGCAGCCCGGGGGGACTAGCGAGCCACAACGAGCAGTTCTTC. It codes for CASSPGGLASHNEQFF. This rearrangement joins TRBV5-1 to TRBJ2-1; TRBD2 matches at 10 bases. CDR1 is SGHRS and CDR2 is YFSETQ in the germline V gene. This CDR3 comprises 16 residues.

V is TRBV27 and J is TRBJ1-6; the match to TRBD1 covers 7 bases. From germline, CDR1 is MNHEY and CDR2 SMNVEV (reference sequence). The CDR3 totals 14 residues. V was clipped by 10 bases and J by 14 bases; unmatched bases: 17. Written as DNA, the CDR3 is TGTGCCACCAGCAGGGGGTTTGTGGGGGAGGCCCTCCACTTT. Translated, it gives CATSRGFVGEALHF.

The genes are TRBV5-6 and TRBJ2-7; TRBD1 is a possible D gene (6 bases). Germline V gene data show CDR1 as SGHDT and CDR2 as YYEEEE. This CDR3 comprises 14 residues. V was trimmed by 4 bases and J by 2 bases, leaving 13 bases between them. The CDR3 DNA sequence: TGTGCCAGCAGCCTTCGACAGGACCCCTACGAGCAGTACTTC. This translates into CASSLRQDPYEQYF.

The chain combines TRBV9 with TRBJ2-3; D is perhaps TRBD1 or TRBD2 (5 bases each). V dropped 3 bases and J dropped 1 base, with 9 bases sitting between them. The germline V gene encodes CDR1 SGDLS and CDR2 YYNGEE. This CDR3 has 14 amino acids. The CDR3 DNA is TGTGCCAGCAGCGCCAGGGACGGCACAGATACGCAGTATTTT. Amino acids: CASSARDGTDTQYF.

The table lists this clone with a count of one. The chain is built from TRBV4-2 and TRBJ1-3; D is uncertain. The CDR3 spans 15 residues. CDR1 and CDR2 (germline): LGHNA, YNFKEQ. V was pared by 3 bases and J by 0 bases, with 9 bases between. The CDR3 loop is CASSHVTTSGNTIYF. In nucleotides, the CDR3 is TGTGCCAGCAGCCACGTCACTACCTCTGGAAACACCATATATTTT.

This chain joins TRBV12-5 and TRBJ2-1; D is uncertain. The germline V and J ends were trimmed by 2 bases and 0 bases, with 20 bases remaining between them. The CDR3 has 19 amino acids. In germline, CDR1 is LGHNT, CDR2 FRNRAP. In DNA, the CDR3 is TGTGCTAGTGGTTTGATCGGCTTCTCGCTACCGGACTCCTACAATGAGCAGTTCTTC. Protein product: CASGLIGFSLPDSYNEQFF.

This chain joins TRBV6-1 and TRBJ2-7, with D hard to call. The germline gives CDR1 MNHNS, CDR2 SASEGT. The CDR3 is 13 amino acids. Trimming cost V 4 bases and J 1 base, with 8 bases left between them. The CDR3, as DNA: TGTGCCAGCAGTGCAACTGAATCCTACGAGCAGTACTTC. Protein product: CASSATESYEQYF.

V gene TRBV7-3 combines with J gene TRBJ2-3, with no clear D. The CDR3 length is 14 residues. CDR1 is SGHTA and CDR2 is FQGTGA in the germline V gene. Trimming pared 0 bases from V and 0 bases from J, leaving 4 bases between. The CDR3 DNA reads TGTGCCAGCAGCTTAACGGCTAGCACAGATACGCAGTATTTT. Its protein product is CASSLTASTDTQYF.

This clone was counted between two and nine times. This chain uses TRBV7-2 with TRBJ1-1; 7 bases are a match to TRBD1. J lost 4 bases, V lost 5 bases, and 1 base had no gene match. Germline assignment: CDR1 SGHTA and CDR2 FQGNSA. The CDR3 totals 12 residues. The CDR3 region is CASSRQGTEAFF. DNA for the CDR3: TGTGCCAGCAGCCGACAGGGCACTGAAGCTTTCTTT. The full variable domain, in which reference TRBV7-2 and TRBJ1-1 provide the parts outside the CDR3, is GAGVSQSPSNKVTEKGKDVELRCDPISGHTALYWYRQSLGQGLEFLIYFQGNSAPDKSGLPSDRFSAERTGGSVSTLTIQRTQQEDSAVYLCASSRQGTEAFFGQGTRLTVV.

The V call is TRBV27, the J call TRBJ2-1; 10 positions agree with TRBD2. This CDR3 is 15 amino acids long. Germline V gene lookup returns CDR1 MNHEY and CDR2 SMNVEV (reference sequence). V was pared by 0 bases and J by 8 bases, with 4 bases of the junction left unmatched. For the CDR3, the DNA is TGTGCCAGCAGTTTATCCAGCGGGAGGGTCGATGAGCAGTTCTTC. It translates to CASSLSSGRVDEQFF.

This clone has more than one count but fewer than ten. The V and J genes are TRBV6-6 and TRBJ1-5; TRBD1 matches at 7 bases. This CDR3 is built from 14 residues. V shed 6 bases, J shed 3 bases, and the junction held 5 bases outside the gene matches. The germline V gene encodes CDR1 MNHNY and CDR2 SVGAGI (reference sequence). In nucleotides, the CDR3 is TGTGCCAGCAGCCACAGGGGTGACAATCAGCCCCAGCATTTT. Its translation: CASSHRGDNQPQHF.

This clone appeared a single time. The gene calls are TRBV19 and TRBJ2-2; D ambiguous. Per the germline V gene, CDR1 is LNHDA and CDR2 is SQIVND (reference sequence). V lost 5 bases, J lost 7 bases, and 17 bases lay in between. This CDR3 is 15 amino acids long. DNA of the CDR3: TGTGCCAGTAGTCCTTTTAGCTCATACGGCGGGGAGCTGTTTTTT. It specifies CASSPFSSYGGELFF.

The chain uses TRBV5-6 and TRBJ2-1; D is unclear. Trimming shortened V by 6 bases and J by 2 bases, and 21 bases separated the two germline ends. This CDR3 contains 17 residues. The germline V gene encodes CDR1 SGHDT and CDR2 YYEEEE. The CDR3 DNA reads as TGTGCCAGCACAGGCCATCCCCCCCGCCAGGCCTACAATGAGCAGTTCTTC. It encodes CASTGHPPRQAYNEQFF.

J is TRBJ2-7 and V is TRBV20-1; D unresolved. Trimming pared 6 bases from V and 7 bases from J, leaving 13 bases between. Per germline, CDR1 DFQATT and CDR2 SNEGSKA (reference sequence). The CDR3 consists of 11 residues. CDR3 region: CSAVSIREQYF. DNA for the CDR3: TGCAGTGCCGTCTCTATCCGGGAGCAGTACTTC.

The chain recombines TRBV29-1 with TRBJ2-5; a possible D gene is TRBD1 (5 bases). The V gene's germline CDR1 is SQVTM and CDR2 ANQGSEA. The CDR3 covers 13 residues. The V and J ends lost 1 base and 1 base respectively, with 7 bases between them. The CDR3 nucleotides are TGCAGCGTTGAAGGTGACAGCCAAGAGACCCAGTACTTC. This translates into CSVEGDSQETQYF. The whole variable domain, remainder taken from reference TRBV29-1 and TRBJ2-5, is SAVISQKPSRDICQRGTSLTIQCQVDSQVTMMFWYRQQPGQSLTLIATANQGSEATYESGFVIDKFPISRPNLTFSTLTVSNMSPEDSSIYLCSVEGDSQETQYFGPGTRLLVL.

The chain employs TRBV5-1 and TRBJ2-3; a weak D match, TRBD1 (5 bases). V was trimmed by 1 base and J by 2 bases, leaving 11 bases between them. Germline V gene data show CDR1 as SGHRS and CDR2 as YFSETQ. This CDR3 is built from 15 residues. The DNA for the CDR3 is TGCGCCAGCAGCTTGTCAGGGCCCTCCACAGATACGCAGTATTTT. Translating gives CASSLSGPSTDTQYF.

This chain links TRBV29-1 with TRBJ2-1; TRBD2 is a possible D gene (6 bases). This CDR3 is 13 amino acids long. Trimming took 3 bases from V and 8 from J, leaving 14 bases between them. Germline CDR1 and CDR2: SQVTM and ANQGSEA. DNA for the CDR3: TGCAGCGTTGAGGGGGACTTTAGACATGAGCAGTTCTTC. This translates into CSVEGDFRHEQFF.